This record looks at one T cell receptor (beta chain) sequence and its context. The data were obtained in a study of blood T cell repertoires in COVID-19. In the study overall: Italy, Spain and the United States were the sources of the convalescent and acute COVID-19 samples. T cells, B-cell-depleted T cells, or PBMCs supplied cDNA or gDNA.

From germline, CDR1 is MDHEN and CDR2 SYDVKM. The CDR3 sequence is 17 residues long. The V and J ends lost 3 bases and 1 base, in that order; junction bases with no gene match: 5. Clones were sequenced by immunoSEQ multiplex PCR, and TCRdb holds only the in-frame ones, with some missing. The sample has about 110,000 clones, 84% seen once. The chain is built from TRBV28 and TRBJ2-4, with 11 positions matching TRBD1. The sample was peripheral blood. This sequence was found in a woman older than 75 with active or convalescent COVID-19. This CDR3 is CASSFPGQGAAKNIQYF. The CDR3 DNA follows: TGTGCCAGCAGTTTCCCAGGACAGGGGGCGGCCAAAAACATTCAGTACTTC.